Following are 6 T cell receptor beta chains from one sample sequenced in a study of T cells in Graves' hyperthyroidism and ophthalmopathy (dated by TCRdb to about 2019). The receptor library was made with multiplex PCR. The data were produced on an Illumina HiSeq 2000. Amplification of TCR beta CDR3 regions was carried out from RNA transcripts. The TCR CDR3 was subjected to a first round of RT-PCR using the HTBI primer set and the Qiagen OneStep RT-PCR kit. TCRdb took the public reads, trimmed them with fastp at Q25, ran MiXCR for clone calling and kept in-frame beta chains. Identical CDR3 protein sequences are pooled into one entry, listed with their most common genes and DNA. For this sample there are around 530,000 distinct CDR3 sequences; roughly 17% appear just once. The top ten constitute 15% to 20% of the sample. The sample was blood. The receptors originated from a woman under 30 with Graves' ophthalmopathy.

Of note for this clonotype: A much larger clone sits a single nucleotide away, making a read error possible. V and J are TRBV27 and TRBJ2-7; D is ambiguous. Trimming left V 1 base short and J 0 bases short, with 10 bases between. The CDR3 loop spans 15 amino acids. Germline V lookup: CDR1 MNHEY, CDR2 SMNVEV (reference sequence). The DNA of the CDR3 is TGTGCCAGCAGTTTATTGTACGGGTACTCCTACGAGCAGTACTTC. It is translated as CASSLLYGYSYEQYF.

The sample holds many counts of this clonotype. V is TRBV7-2 and J is TRBJ2-2; 7 positions agree with TRBD2. This CDR3 is 15 amino acids long. The V gene end was trimmed by 5 bases and the J gene end by 0 bases; junction bases not matched to a gene: 3. CDR1 is SGHTA, CDR2 FQGNSA, per germline. In DNA form, the CDR3 reads TGTGCCAGCAGCCGTAGCGGGCCGAACACCGGGGAGCTGTTTTTT. Residues: CASSRSGPNTGELFF.

This clonotype was found a few times. The rearrangement joins TRBV5-8 to TRBJ2-2; D call uncertain. Germline CDR1 SGHTS, CDR2 YDEGEE. V dropped 2 bases and J dropped 0 bases, with 8 bases sitting between them. The CDR3 spans 15 residues. CDR3 protein: CASSFKSPNTGELFF. The CDR3 DNA reads TGTGCCAGCAGCTTCAAGTCTCCGAACACCGGGGAGCTGTTTTTT.

This clonotype was detected only a few times. This chain uses TRBV6-1 with TRBJ1-4; D not resolved. The V end was cut by 5 bases, the J end by 8 bases, with 12 bases between. Germline V gives CDR1 MNHNS, CDR2 SASEGT. The CDR3 runs to 13 residues. In nucleotides, the CDR3 is TGTGCCAGCAGTCCCCGACATCGCGAAAAACTGTTTTTT. As protein: CASSPRHREKLFF.

The chain joins TRBV9 to TRBJ1-1; D uncertain. Deletions cut 2 bases from V and 4 bases from J, with 12 bases between. Germline V lookup: CDR1 SGDLS, CDR2 YYNGEE. This CDR3 contains 14 residues. Written as DNA, the CDR3 is TGTGCCAGCAGCGTTTCGGGTCCCGCCACTGAAGCTTTCTTT. This codes for CASSVSGPATEAFF.

This clonotype was observed a few times. The chain uses TRBV13 and TRBJ1-1; tentatively, D is TRBD1 (5 bases). The CDR3 contains 13 residues. The V gene lost 9 bases and the J gene lost 6 bases, with 17 bases spanning the gap. Germline V gene lookup returns CDR1 PRHDT and CDR2 FYEKMQ (reference sequence). CDR3: CASGISEGPEAFF. In nucleotides, the CDR3 is TGTGCCAGTGGTATATCGGAGGGGCCTGAAGCTTTCTTT.